This T cell receptor (beta chain) was profiled in a study of graft-versus-host responses after intestinal transplantation. The protocol was immunoSEQ multiplex PCR, while the TCRdb copy is restricted to in-frame clones and leaves out a portion. The repertoire includes over 65,000 clones, about 92% of them detected once, and approximately 0.73% sits in the top ten. CDR3 size: 12 residues. The V gene's germline CDR1 is GTSNPN and CDR2 SVGIG (reference sequence). Between the trimmed V and J ends, which lost 0 bases and 5 bases, there was a span of 7 bases. Source: PBMCs, taken 98 days after intestinal transplantation. The chain links TRBV30 to TRBJ2-5; D uncertain. This receptor was identified in a human patient who received an intestinal transplant, so some T cells may come from the graft donor. The CDR3 nucleotides are TGTGCCTGGAGTGTAATAGGGGAGACCCAGTACTTC. It is translated as CAWSVIGETQYF.